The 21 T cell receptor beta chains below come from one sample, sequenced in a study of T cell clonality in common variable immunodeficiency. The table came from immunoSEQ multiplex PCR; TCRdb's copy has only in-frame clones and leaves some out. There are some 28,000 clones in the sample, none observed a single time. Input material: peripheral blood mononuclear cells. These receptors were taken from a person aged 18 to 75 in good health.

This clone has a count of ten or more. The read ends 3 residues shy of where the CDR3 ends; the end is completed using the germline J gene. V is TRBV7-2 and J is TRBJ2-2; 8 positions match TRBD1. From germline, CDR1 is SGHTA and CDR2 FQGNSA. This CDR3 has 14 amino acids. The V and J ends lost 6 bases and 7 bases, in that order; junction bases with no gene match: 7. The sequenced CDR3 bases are TGTGCCAGCAGAGGTAGACAGGGGAGCGGGGAG. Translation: CASRGRQGSGE. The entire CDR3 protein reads CASRGRQGSGELFF.

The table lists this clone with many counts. The CDR3 bases that were read are TGCAGTGCTCCGGTGCGCGGGGAACTATACAATGAG. Its translation: CSAPVRGELYNE. The full CDR3 protein is CSAPVRGELYNEQFF. The gene calls are TRBV20-1 and TRBJ2-1, with a weak D call TRBD2 (6 bases). The CDR3 end lies 3 residues beyond the end of the read and is filled in from the germline J gene. The CDR3 has 15 residues. Germline assignment: CDR1 DFQATT and CDR2 SNEGSKA (reference sequence). The germline V and J ends were trimmed by 5 bases and 4 bases, with 18 bases remaining between them.

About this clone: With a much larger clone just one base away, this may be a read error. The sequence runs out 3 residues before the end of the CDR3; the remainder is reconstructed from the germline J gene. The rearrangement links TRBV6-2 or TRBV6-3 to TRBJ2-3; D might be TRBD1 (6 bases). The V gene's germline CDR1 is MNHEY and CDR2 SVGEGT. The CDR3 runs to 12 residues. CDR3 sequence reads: CASSQGTGPQYF. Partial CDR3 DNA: TGTGCCAGCAGTCAGGGGACGGGGCCG.

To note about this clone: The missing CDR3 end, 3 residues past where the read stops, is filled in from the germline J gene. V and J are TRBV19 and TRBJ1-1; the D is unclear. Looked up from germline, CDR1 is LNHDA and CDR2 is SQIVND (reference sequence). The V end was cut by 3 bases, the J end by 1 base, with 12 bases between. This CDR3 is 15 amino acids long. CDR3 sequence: CASSISRAGNTEAFF. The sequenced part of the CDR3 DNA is TGTGCCAGTAGTATCAGTCGGGCGGGGAACACTGAA.

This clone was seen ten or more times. The CDR3 sequence is CASSELGGLSSYNEQFF. The CDR3 DNA, read in part, is TGTGCCAGCAGTGAATTGGGGGGGTTGAGCTCCTACAATGAG. This chain connects TRBV6-1 to TRBJ2-1; 7 bases line up with TRBD2. Sequencing ends 3 residues short of the CDR3 end; the germline J gene provides the rest. J gave up 0 bases and V 2 bases, and 7 bases lay outside the gene matches. Germline V gene sequence: CDR1 MNHNS, CDR2 SASEGT. The CDR3 has 17 residues.

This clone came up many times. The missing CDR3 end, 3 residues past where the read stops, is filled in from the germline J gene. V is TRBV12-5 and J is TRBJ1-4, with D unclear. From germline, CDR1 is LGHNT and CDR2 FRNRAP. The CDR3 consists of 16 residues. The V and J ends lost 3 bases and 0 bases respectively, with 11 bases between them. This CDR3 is CASGLGYRTTNEKLFF. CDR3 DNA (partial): TGTGCTAGTGGTTTAGGTTACAGAACAACTAATGAAAAA.

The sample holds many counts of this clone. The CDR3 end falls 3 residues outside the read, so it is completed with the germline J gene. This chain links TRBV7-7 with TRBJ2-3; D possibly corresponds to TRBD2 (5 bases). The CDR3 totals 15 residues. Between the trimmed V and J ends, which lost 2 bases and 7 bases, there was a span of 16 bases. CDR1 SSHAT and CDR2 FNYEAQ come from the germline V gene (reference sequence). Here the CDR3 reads CASSLSDSGLHTQYF. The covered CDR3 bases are TGTGCCAGCAGCTTAAGTGATTCCGGACTCCATACG. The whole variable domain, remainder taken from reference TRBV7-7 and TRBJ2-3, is GAGVSQSPRYKVTKRGQDVTLRCDPISSHATLYWYQQALGQGPEFLTYFNYEAQPDKSGLPSDRFSAERPEGSISTLTIQRTEQRDSAMYRCASSLSDSGLHTQYFGPGTRLTVL.

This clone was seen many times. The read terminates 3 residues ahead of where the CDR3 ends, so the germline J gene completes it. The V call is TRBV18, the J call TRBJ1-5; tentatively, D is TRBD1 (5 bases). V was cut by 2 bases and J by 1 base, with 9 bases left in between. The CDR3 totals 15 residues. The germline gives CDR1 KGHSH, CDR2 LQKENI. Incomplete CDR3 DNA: TGTGCCAGCTCACCAGGATCAGGGAGCAATCAGCCC. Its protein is CASSPGSGSNQP. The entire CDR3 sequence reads CASSPGSGSNQPQHF.

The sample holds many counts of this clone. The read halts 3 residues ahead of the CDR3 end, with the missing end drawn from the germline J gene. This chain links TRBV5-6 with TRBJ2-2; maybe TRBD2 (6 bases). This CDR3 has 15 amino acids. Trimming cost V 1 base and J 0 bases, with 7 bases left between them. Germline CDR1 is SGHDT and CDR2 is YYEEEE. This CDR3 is CASSLSGANTGELFF. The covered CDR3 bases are TGTGCCAGCAGCTTGTCGGGGGCGAACACCGGGGAG.

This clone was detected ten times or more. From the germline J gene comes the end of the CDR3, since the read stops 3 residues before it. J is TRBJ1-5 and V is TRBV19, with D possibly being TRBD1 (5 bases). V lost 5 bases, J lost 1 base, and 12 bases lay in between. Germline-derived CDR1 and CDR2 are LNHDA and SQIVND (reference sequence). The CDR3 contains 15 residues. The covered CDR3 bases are TGTGCCAGTAGTCCGTGGAGACAGAGCAATCAGCCC. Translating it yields CASSPWRQSNQP. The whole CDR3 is CASSPWRQSNQPQHF.

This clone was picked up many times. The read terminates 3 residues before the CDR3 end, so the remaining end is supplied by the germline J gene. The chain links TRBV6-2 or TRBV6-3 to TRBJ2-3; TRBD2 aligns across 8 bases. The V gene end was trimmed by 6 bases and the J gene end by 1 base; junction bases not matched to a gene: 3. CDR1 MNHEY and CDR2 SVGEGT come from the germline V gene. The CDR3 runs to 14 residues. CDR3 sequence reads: CASSRAGGTDTQYF. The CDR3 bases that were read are TGTGCCAGCAGCCGAGCGGGGGGCACAGATACG.

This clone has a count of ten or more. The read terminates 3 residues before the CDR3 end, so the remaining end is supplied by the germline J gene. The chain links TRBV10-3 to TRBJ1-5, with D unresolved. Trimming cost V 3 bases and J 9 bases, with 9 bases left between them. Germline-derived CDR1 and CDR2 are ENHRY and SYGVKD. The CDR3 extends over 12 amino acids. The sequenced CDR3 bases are TGTGCCATCAGTGAAGGGAGCGGGCCC. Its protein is CAISEGSGP. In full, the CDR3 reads CAISEGSGPQHF.

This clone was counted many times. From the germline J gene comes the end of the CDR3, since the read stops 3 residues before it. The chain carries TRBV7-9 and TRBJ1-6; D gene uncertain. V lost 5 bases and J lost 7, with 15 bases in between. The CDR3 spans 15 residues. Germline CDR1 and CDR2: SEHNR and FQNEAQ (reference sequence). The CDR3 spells CASSPRPVLNSPLHF. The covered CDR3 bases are TGTGCCAGCAGCCCCCGCCCGGTGCTGAATTCACCC. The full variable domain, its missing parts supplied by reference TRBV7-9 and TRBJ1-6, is DTGVSQNPRHKITKRGQNVTFRCDPISEHNRLYWYRQTLGQGPEFLTYFQNEAQLEKSRLLSDRFSAERPKGSFSTLEIQRTEQGDSAMYLCASSPRPVLNSPLHFGNGTRLTVT.

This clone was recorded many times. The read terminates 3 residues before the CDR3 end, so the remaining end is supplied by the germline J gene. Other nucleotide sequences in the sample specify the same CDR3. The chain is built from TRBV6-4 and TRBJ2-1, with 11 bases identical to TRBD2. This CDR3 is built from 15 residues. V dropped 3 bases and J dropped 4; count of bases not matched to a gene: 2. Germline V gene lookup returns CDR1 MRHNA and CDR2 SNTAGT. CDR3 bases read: TGTGCCAGCAGTGAAACTAGCGGGGGTTACAATGAG. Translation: CASSETSGGYNE. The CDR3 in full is CASSETSGGYNEQFF.

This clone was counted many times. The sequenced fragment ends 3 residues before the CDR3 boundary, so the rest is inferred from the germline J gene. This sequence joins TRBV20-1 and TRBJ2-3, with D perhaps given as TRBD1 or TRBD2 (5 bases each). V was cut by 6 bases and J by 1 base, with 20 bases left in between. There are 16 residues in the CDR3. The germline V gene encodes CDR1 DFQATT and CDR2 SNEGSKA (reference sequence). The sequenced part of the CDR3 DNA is TGCAGTGCCCCAAGTAGAGGGGCTGTCGGCACAGATACG. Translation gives CSAPSRGAVGTDT. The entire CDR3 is CSAPSRGAVGTDTQYF.

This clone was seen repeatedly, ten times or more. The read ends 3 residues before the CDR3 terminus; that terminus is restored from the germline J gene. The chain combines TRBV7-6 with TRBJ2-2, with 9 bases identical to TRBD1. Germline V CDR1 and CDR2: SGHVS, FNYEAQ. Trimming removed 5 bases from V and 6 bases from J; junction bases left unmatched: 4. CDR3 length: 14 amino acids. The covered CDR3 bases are TGTGCCAGCAGCGGGACAGGGCAGGCCGGGGAG. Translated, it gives CASSGTGQAGE. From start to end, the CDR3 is CASSGTGQAGELFF.

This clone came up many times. The sequenced part of the CDR3 DNA is TGTGCCAGCCAGGGATGGGAA. It specifies CASQGWE. The whole CDR3 reads CASQGWEAFF. The J gene is TRBJ1-1, the V gene TRBV12-3 or TRBV12-4; a weak D match, TRBD1 (5 bases). The read falls 3 residues short of the CDR3 end, and the missing part is taken from the germline J gene. This CDR3 has 10 residues.

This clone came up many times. Incomplete CDR3 DNA: TGTGCCAGCAGCTTATCGGGGGGGGCAGGTTCCTATAATTCACCC. Encoded protein: CASSLSGGAGSYNSP. In full, the CDR3 is CASSLSGGAGSYNSPLHF. The chain employs TRBV7-3 and TRBJ1-6; maybe TRBD1 (6 bases). The read stops 3 residues short of the end of the CDR3; the missing end is completed from the germline J gene. Germline lookup yields CDR1 SGHTA and CDR2 FQGTGA. The ends were cut back, 2 bases at V and 1 base at J, with 15 bases in the middle. CDR3 length: 18 amino acids.

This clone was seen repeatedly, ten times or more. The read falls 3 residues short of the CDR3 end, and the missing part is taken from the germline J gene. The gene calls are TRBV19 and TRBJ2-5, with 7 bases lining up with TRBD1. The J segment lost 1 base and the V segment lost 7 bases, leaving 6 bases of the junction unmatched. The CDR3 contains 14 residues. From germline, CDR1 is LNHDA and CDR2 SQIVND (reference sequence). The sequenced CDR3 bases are TGTGCCAGTAATTACGGGACAGCCCAAGAGACC. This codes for CASNYGTAQET. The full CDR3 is CASNYGTAQETQYF.

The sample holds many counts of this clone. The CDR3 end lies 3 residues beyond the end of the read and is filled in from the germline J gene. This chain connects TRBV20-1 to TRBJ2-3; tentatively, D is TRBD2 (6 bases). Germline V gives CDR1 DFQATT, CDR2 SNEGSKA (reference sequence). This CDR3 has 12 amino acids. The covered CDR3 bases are TGCAGGATAGCGGAACTCACAGATACG. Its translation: CRIAELTDT. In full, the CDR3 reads CRIAELTDTQYF.

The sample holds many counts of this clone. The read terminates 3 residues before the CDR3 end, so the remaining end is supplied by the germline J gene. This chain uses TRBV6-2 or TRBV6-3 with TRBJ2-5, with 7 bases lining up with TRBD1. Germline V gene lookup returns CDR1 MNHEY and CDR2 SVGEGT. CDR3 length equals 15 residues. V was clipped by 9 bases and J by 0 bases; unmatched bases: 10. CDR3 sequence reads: CASKPRTGYQETQYF. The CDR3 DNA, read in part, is TGTGCCAGTAAACCGAGGACAGGTTACCAAGAGACC.